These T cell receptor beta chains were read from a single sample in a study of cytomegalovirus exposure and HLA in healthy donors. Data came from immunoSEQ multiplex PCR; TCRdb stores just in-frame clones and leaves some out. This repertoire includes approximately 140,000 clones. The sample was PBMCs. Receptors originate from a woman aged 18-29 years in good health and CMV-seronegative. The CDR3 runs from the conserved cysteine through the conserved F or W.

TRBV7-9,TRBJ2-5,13,CASSLATGETQYF
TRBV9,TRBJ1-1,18,CASSVGPGGQRQNTEAFF
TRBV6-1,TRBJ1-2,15,CASSEDRTGGDGYTF
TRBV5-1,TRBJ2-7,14,CASSSSGGSYEQYF
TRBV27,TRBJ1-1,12,CASSPLGGEAFF
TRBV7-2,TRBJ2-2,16,CASRPQGASWTGELFF
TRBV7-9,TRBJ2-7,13,CASSSNSISEQYF
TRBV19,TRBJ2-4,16,CASSGRLATRGDIQYF
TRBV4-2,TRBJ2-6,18,CASSQDLAGVPGANVLTF
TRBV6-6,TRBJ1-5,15,CASSSAFHQNQPQHF
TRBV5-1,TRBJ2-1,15,CASSAGTGGYNEQFF
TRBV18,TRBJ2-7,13,CASSGQGKNEQYF
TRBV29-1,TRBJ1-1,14,CSVRAWTGDTEAFF
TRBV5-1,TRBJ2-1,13,CASCERGNNEQFF
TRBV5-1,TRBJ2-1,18,CASSLTSGRAPSYNEQFF
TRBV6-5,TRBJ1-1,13,CASSYIQNTEAFF
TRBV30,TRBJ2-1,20,CAWSKRLAGGPSSSYNEQFF
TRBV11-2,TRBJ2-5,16,CASSLGSAGGQETQYF
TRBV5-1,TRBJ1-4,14,CASSSGGANEKLFF
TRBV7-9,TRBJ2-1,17,CASSFLAGASSYNEQFF
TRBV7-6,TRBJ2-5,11,CASSYGETQYF
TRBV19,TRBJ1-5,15,CASSTTQGMGQPQHF